The text below deals with one TCR beta chain. The data belong to a study of shared clonotypes between healthy human individuals. With ten immunoSEQ deep assay plates, unsorted PBMC DNA underwent sequencing. Libraries were prepared by immunoSEQ multiplex PCR; TCRdb keeps only in-frame clonotypes and omits some of them. This table has fewer than 550,000 clones, about three quarters appearing once. Adult donors, all healthy and HIV-negative, had no recent acute infections or vaccinations. V gave up 5 bases and J gave up 1 base, with 12 bases separating them. The CDR3 covers 14 residues. Germline CDR1 reads LNHNV; CDR2 reads YYDKDF (reference sequence).

The chain uses TRBV15 and TRBJ2-7; D call uncertain. Sample: PBMCs. This clonotype was sampled from a woman aged 40-49 years in good health. Some clones in this sample may be carry-over from other donors' samples. This CDR3 reads CATSPAFGSYEQYF. The CDR3 DNA is TGTGCCACCAGCCCAGCCTTTGGGTCCTACGAGCAGTACTTC.